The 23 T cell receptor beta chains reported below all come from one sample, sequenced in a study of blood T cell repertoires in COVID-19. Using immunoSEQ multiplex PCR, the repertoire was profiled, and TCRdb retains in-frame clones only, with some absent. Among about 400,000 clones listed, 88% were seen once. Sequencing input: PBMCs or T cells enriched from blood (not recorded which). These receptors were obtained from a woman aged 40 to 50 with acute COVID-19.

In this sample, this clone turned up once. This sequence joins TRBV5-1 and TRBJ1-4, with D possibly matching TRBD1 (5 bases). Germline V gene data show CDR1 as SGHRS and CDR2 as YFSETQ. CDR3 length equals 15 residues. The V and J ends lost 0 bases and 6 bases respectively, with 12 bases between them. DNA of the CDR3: TGCGCCAGCAGCTTGGGGGGCCAGCCGGATGAAAAACTGTTTTTT. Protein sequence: CASSLGGQPDEKLFF.

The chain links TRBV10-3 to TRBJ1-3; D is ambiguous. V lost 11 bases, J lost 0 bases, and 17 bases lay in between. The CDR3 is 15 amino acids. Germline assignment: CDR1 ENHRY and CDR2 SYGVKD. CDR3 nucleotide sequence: TGTGCCCACGGCGGTTCGGTCGACTCTGGAAACACCATATATTTT. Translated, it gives CAHGGSVDSGNTIYF.

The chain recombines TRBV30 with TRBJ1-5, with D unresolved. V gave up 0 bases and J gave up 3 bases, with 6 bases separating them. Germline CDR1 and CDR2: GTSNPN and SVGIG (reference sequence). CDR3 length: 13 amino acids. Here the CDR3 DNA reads TGTGCCTGGAGTGTCGCAGACAATCAGCCCCAGCATTTT. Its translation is CAWSVADNQPQHF. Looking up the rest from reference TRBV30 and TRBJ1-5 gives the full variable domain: SQTIHQWPATLVQPVGSPLSLECTVEGTSNPNLYWYRQAAGRGLQLLFYSVGIGQISSEVPQNLSASRPQDRQFILSSKKLLLSDSGFYLCAWSVADNQPQHFGDGTRLSIL.

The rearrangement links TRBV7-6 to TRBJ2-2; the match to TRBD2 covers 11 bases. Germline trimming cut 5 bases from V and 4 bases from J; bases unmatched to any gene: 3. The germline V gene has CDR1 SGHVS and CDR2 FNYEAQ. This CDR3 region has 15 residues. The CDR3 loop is CASSALAGGTGELFF. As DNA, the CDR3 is TGTGCCAGCAGCGCCCTAGCGGGGGGCACCGGGGAGCTGTTTTTT.

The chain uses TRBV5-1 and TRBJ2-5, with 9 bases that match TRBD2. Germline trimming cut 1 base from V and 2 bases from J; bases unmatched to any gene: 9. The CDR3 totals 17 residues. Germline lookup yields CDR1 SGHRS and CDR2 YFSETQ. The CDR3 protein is CASSLRMSGGTQETQYF. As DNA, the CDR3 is TGCGCCAGCAGCTTGAGGATGAGCGGGGGGACACAAGAGACCCAGTACTTC.

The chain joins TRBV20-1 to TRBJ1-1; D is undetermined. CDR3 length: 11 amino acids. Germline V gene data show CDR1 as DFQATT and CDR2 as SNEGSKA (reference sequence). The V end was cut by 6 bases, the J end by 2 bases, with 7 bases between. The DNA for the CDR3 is TGCAGTGCCCCGTTTAACACTGAAGCTTTCTTT. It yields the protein CSAPFNTEAFF.

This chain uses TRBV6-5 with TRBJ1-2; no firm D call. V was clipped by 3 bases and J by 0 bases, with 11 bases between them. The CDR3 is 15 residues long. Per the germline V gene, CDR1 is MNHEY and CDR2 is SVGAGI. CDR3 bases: TGTGCCAGCAGTTATTCGGGGATAGCTAACTATGGCTACACCTTC. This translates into CASSYSGIANYGYTF.

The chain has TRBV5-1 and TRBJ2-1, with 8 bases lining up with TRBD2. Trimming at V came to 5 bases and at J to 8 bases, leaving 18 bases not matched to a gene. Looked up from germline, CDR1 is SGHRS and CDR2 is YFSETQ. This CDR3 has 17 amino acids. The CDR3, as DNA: TGCGCCAGCAGTCCCGGGAATAGCGGGGATCCTCCCGATGAGCAGTTCTTC. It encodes CASSPGNSGDPPDEQFF.

The CDR3 nucleotides read TGTGCCTGGACCCTAGAATATAACCTTAATTCACCCCTCCACTTT. It translates to CAWTLEYNLNSPLHF. The gene calls are TRBV30 and TRBJ1-6; D remains unclear. This CDR3 has 15 residues. Germline assignment: CDR1 GTSNPN and CDR2 SVGIG (reference sequence). V lost 4 bases to trimming and J lost 6 bases, with 16 bases between them.

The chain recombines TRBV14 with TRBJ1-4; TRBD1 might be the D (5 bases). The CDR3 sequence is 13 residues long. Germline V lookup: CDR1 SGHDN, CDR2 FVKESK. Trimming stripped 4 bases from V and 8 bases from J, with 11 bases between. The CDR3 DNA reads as TGTGCCAGCAGCCCTGGGACTGGGGAAAAACTGTTTTTT. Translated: CASSPGTGEKLFF.

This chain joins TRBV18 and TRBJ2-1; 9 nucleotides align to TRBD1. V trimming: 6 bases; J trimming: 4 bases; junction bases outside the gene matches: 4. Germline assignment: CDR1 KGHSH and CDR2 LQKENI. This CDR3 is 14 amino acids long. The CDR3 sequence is CASSGTGRYNEQFF. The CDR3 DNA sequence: TGTGCCAGCTCCGGGACAGGGAGGTACAATGAGCAGTTCTTC.

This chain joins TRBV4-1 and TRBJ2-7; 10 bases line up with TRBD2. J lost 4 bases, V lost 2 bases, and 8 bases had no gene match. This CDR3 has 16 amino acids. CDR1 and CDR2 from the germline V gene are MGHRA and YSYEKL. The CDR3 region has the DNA TGCGCCAGCAGCCAACTAGAGGAGACTAGCGGGTACGAGCAGTACTTC. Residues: CASSQLEETSGYEQYF.

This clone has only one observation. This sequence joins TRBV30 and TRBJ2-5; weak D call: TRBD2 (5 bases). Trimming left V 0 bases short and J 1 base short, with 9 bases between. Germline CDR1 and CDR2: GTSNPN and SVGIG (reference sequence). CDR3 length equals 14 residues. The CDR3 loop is CAWSVKGVQETQYF. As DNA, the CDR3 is TGTGCCTGGAGTGTAAAGGGAGTCCAAGAGACCCAGTACTTC. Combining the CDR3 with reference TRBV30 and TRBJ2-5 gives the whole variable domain SQTIHQWPATLVQPVGSPLSLECTVEGTSNPNLYWYRQAAGRGLQLLFYSVGIGQISSEVPQNLSASRPQDRQFILSSKKLLLSDSGFYLCAWSVKGVQETQYFGPGTRLLVL.

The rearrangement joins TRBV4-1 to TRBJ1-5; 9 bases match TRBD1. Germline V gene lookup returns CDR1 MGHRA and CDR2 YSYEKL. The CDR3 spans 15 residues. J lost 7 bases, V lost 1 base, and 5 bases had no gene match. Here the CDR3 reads CASSQVDRGGQPQHF. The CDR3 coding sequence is TGCGCCAGCAGCCAAGTGGACAGGGGAGGGCAGCCCCAGCATTTT.

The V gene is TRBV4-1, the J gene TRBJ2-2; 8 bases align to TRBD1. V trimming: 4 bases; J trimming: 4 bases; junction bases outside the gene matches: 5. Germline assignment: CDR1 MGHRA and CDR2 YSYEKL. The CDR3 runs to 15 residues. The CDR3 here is CASSPRDRPTGELFF. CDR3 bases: TGCGCCAGCAGCCCCCGGGACAGGCCCACCGGGGAGCTGTTTTTT.

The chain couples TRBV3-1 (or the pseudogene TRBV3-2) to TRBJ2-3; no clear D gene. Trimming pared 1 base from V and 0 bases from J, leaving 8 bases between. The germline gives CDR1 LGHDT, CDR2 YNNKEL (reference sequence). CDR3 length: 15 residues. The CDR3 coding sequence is TGTGCCAGCAGCCAAGTCCAGGTTAGCACAGATACGCAGTATTTT. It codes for CASSQVQVSTDTQYF.

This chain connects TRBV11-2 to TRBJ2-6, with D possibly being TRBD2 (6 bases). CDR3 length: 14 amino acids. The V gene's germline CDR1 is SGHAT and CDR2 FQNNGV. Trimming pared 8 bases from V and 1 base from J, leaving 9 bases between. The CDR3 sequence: CASGGVSGANVLTF. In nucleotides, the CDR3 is TGTGCCAGCGGAGGGGTTTCTGGGGCCAACGTCCTGACTTTC.

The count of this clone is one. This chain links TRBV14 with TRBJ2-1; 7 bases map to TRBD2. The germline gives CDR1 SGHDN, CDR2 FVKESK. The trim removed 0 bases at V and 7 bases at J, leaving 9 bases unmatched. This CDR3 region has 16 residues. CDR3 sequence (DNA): TGTGCCAGCAGCCAAGACGGGGGGTCGGCGTGGAATGAGCAGTTCTTC. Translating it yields CASSQDGGSAWNEQFF.

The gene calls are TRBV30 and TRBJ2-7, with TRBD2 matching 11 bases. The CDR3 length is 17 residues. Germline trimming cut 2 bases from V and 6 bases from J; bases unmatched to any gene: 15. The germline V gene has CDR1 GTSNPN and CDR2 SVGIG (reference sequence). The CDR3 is CAWSHGTSGGVVSEQYF. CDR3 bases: TGTGCCTGGAGTCACGGTACTAGCGGGGGAGTGGTAAGCGAGCAGTACTTC.

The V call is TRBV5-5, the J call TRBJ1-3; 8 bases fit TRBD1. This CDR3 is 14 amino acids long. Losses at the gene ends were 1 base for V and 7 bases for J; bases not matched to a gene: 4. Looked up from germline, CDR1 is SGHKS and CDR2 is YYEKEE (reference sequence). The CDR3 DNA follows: TGTGCCAGCAGCTTGTGGACAGGGCGGAACACCATATATTTT. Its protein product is CASSLWTGRNTIYF. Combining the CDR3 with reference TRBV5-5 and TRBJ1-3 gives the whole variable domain DAGVTQSPTHLIKTRGQQVTLRCSPISGHKSVSWYQQVLGQGPQFIFQYYEKEERGRGNFPDRFSARQFPNYSSELNVNALLLGDSALYLCASSLWTGRNTIYFGEGSWLTVV.

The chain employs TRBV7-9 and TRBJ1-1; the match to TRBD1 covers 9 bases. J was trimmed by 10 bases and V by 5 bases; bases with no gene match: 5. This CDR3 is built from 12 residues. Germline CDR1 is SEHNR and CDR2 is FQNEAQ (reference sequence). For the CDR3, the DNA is TGTGCCAGCAGCGGACAGGGGAAGAGAGCTTTCTTT. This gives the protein CASSGQGKRAFF.

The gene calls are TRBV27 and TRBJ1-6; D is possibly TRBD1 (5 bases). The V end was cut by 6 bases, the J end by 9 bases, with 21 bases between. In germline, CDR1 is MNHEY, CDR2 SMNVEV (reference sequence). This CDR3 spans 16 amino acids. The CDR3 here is CASSPIKRRGGSPLHF. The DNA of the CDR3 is TGTGCCAGCAGCCCCATCAAGCGGAGGGGAGGTTCACCCCTCCACTTT.

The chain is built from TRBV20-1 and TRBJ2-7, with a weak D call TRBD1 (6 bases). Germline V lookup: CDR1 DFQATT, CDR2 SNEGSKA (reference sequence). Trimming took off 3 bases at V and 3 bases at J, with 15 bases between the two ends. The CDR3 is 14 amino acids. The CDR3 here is CSASQGGFNYEQYF. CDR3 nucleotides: TGCAGTGCTAGTCAAGGGGGATTTAACTACGAGCAGTACTTC.